Below are 32 T cell receptor beta chains sequenced from a single sample in a study of T cells expressing NK-cell markers. TCRdb reanalyzed the 5' RACE reads and collapses them to one entry per CDR3 protein, without DNA. The repertoire shows more than 250,000 distinct CDR3 sequences; the top ten hold approximately 0.42%. The sequenced sample consisted of blood T cells: a sorted CD56 or NKG2C T cell subset, CD4+ or CD8+ T cells, or bulk PBMC T cells (not recorded which). The receptors derive from a man aged 18 to 35 in good health.

The chain is built from TRBV23-1 and TRBJ2-5. TRBV23-1 is an open reading frame whose function is uncertain. There are 13 residues in the CDR3. The CDR3 sequence: CASSLVILGTQYF.

The J gene is TRBJ2-1, the V gene TRBV11-2; the TCRdb D gene call, TRBD1, has no DNA to confirm it. Looked up from germline, CDR1 is SGHAT and CDR2 is FQNNGV. The CDR3 length is 12 residues. The CDR3: CASSLRDPEQFF. Full variable domain (outside the CDR3, taken from reference TRBV11-2 and TRBJ2-1): EAGVAQSPRYKIIEKRQSVAFWCNPISGHATLYWYQQILGQGPKLLIQFQNNGVVDDSQLPKDRFSAERLKGVDSTLKIQPAKLEDSAVYLCASSLRDPEQFFGPGTRLTVL.

The rearrangement uses TRBV29-1 and TRBJ1-1. Germline CDR1 SQVTM, CDR2 ANQGSEA. This CDR3 spans 14 amino acids. The CDR3 loop reads CSVEMGWGNTEAFF.

CDR3 sequence reads: CASSDSSGIVTEQFF. The genes are TRBV6-1 and TRBJ2-1; TCRdb lists TRBD2, though no DNA is available to test this call. This CDR3 region has 15 residues. The germline gives CDR1 MNHNS, CDR2 SASEGT.

The chain has TRBV12-3 or TRBV12-4 and TRBJ2-5; as DNA is missing, the TRBD1 call by TCRdb cannot be tested. The CDR3 runs 16 residues. The CDR3 here is CASSPPGTGVGETQYF.

The chain employs TRBV12-3 or TRBV12-4 and TRBJ2-7; the TRBD1 assignment by TCRdb is unverifiable without DNA. The CDR3 covers 14 residues. The CDR3 protein is CASSPQRGLYEQYF.

The rearrangement links TRBV12-3 or TRBV12-4 to TRBJ2-3; TCRdb's D call, TRBD1, is unchecked because there is no DNA. This CDR3 is built from 16 residues. The CDR3 is CASSLFSRDSTDTQYF.

The genes are TRBV3-1 and TRBJ1-1; checking the TCRdb D call of TRBD1 is not possible without DNA. CDR1 and CDR2 from the germline V gene are LGHDT and YNNKEL (reference sequence). The CDR3 runs 15 residues. The CDR3 protein is CASSLSRGRGTEAFF.

The CDR3 here is CASRRADQNIQYF. The J gene is TRBJ2-4, the V gene TRBV27; TCRdb's D gene call, TRBD1, goes unchecked for lack of DNA. In germline, CDR1 is MNHEY, CDR2 SMNVEV (reference sequence). CDR3 length: 13 amino acids.

This chain connects TRBV5-5 to TRBJ2-7. Germline lookup yields CDR1 SGHKS and CDR2 YYEKEE (reference sequence). The CDR3 length is 14 residues. CDR3 residues: CASSLRQLSYEQYF. Variable domain in full (rest from reference TRBV5-5 and TRBJ2-7): DAGVTQSPTHLIKTRGQQVTLRCSPISGHKSVSWYQQVLGQGPQFIFQYYEKEERGRGNFPDRFSARQFPNYSSELNVNALLLGDSALYLCASSLRQLSYEQYFGPGTRLTVT.

The chain couples TRBV12-3 or TRBV12-4 to TRBJ2-1; TCRdb designates TRBD2, a call that cannot be tested without DNA. The CDR3 is 16 amino acids. The CDR3 sequence is CASRKPSGRLGNEQFF.

The chain has TRBV11-2 and TRBJ1-4; TCRdb indicates TRBD1, and absent DNA this call remains unverified. The CDR3 totals 19 residues. Germline CDR1 and CDR2: SGHAT and FQNNGV. The CDR3 region is CASSLDGNRRGGTNEKLFF.

The rearrangement uses TRBV20-1 and TRBJ2-3; TCRdb reports TRBD1, a call that lacks DNA to check it against. Germline V lookup: CDR1 DFQATT, CDR2 SNEGSKA (reference sequence). The CDR3 runs to 13 residues. The CDR3 sequence: CSATSLREDTQYF.

The chain is built from TRBV4-3 and TRBJ1-4. CDR3 length equals 15 residues. The V gene's germline CDR1 is LGHNA and CDR2 YSLEER. CDR3 sequence reads: CASSQGRNIREKLFF.

The chain is built from TRBV7-2 and TRBJ2-3. Looked up from germline, CDR1 is SGHTA and CDR2 is FQGNSA. The CDR3 sequence is 12 residues long. The CDR3 protein is CASALRPDTQYF.

CDR3 in amino acids: CASVQGPRETQYF. The chain combines TRBV6-1 with TRBJ2-5; the TCRdb D gene call, TRBD1, has no DNA to confirm it. The V gene's germline CDR1 is MNHNS and CDR2 SASEGT. The CDR3 sequence is 13 residues long.

The chain uses TRBV7-9 and TRBJ2-5; TCRdb indicates TRBD1, and absent DNA this call remains unverified. The CDR3 totals 17 residues. Germline CDR1 and CDR2: SEHNR and FQNEAQ (reference sequence). The CDR3 protein is CASSLFPGTGSQETQYF.

The chain combines TRBV20-1 with TRBJ2-5; the TRBD1 assignment by TCRdb is unverifiable without DNA. CDR3 length equals 12 residues. Germline V gives CDR1 DFQATT, CDR2 SNEGSKA (reference sequence). The CDR3 sequence: CSADHGGETQYF.

The chain combines TRBV6-5 with TRBJ2-7; as DNA is missing, the TRBD2 call by TCRdb cannot be tested. Germline CDR1 is MNHEY and CDR2 is SVGAGI. The CDR3 sequence is 15 residues long. The CDR3: CASNTLAGGAYEQYF.

The genes are TRBV4-2 and TRBJ2-7. The CDR3 sequence is 13 residues long. Germline V gene data show CDR1 as LGHNA and CDR2 as YNFKEQ. CDR3 residues: CASSQVTDYEQYF.

The V gene is TRBV5-1, the J gene TRBJ2-1; without DNA, the TCRdb call of TRBD1 cannot be checked. Germline loops: CDR1 SGHRS, CDR2 YFSETQ. CDR3 size: 15 residues. The CDR3 here is CASSLEPQGDHEQFF.

The J gene is TRBJ1-3, the V gene TRBV12-3 or TRBV12-4. The CDR3 length is 15 residues. This chain's CDR3 is CASSLSGSSGNTIYF.

The genes are TRBV12-3 or TRBV12-4 and TRBJ1-1. This CDR3 has 14 residues. The CDR3 sequence: CASRKTGWDTEAFF.

J is TRBJ2-5 and V is TRBV6-5; TCRdb designates TRBD2, a call that cannot be tested without DNA. CDR1 MNHEY and CDR2 SVGAGI come from the germline V gene. CDR3 length equals 16 residues. CDR3 sequence reads: CASSYPASGGQETQYF.

The genes are TRBV6-5 and TRBJ2-5; TCRdb calls TRBD2, which cannot be checked without DNA. CDR3 length: 18 amino acids. The V gene's germline CDR1 is MNHEY and CDR2 SVGAGI. This chain's CDR3 is CASSSIPPASSLQETQYF.

The chain recombines TRBV20-1 with TRBJ2-2; there is no DNA to check the TCRdb D call of TRBD2. Germline CDR1 and CDR2: DFQATT and SNEGSKA (reference sequence). This CDR3 is built from 15 residues. This CDR3 reads CSAALPHANTGELFF.

The chain joins TRBV20-1 to TRBJ2-1; the TCRdb D gene call, TRBD1, has no DNA to confirm it. CDR3 length equals 11 residues. Germline-derived CDR1 and CDR2 are DFQATT and SNEGSKA (reference sequence). The CDR3 here is CSASLGPGPFF.

This CDR3 reads CASSPGYSKETQYF. V gene TRBV4-3 combines with J gene TRBJ2-5. Germline V CDR1 and CDR2: LGHNA, YSLEER. The length of the CDR3 is 14 residues.

This rearrangement joins TRBV6-4 to TRBJ2-2. CDR3 length: 15 amino acids. CDR1 is MRHNA, CDR2 SNTAGT, per germline. The CDR3 spells CASSDSTLNTGELFF.

CDR3 sequence reads: CASSTGDAPNQPQHF. The chain is built from TRBV5-1 and TRBJ1-5; the D gene TCRdb calls, TRBD1, cannot be checked with no DNA. This CDR3 contains 15 residues. Germline assignment: CDR1 SGHRS and CDR2 YFSETQ.

The chain carries TRBV29-1 and TRBJ2-3. This CDR3 has 13 amino acids. The germline V gene encodes CDR1 SQVTM and CDR2 ANQGSEA. The CDR3 spells CSVAPRATDTQYF.

This sequence joins TRBV20-1 and TRBJ2-3. The CDR3 runs 13 residues. Germline V CDR1 and CDR2: DFQATT, SNEGSKA (reference sequence). CDR3 amino acids: CSASESNTDTQYF.